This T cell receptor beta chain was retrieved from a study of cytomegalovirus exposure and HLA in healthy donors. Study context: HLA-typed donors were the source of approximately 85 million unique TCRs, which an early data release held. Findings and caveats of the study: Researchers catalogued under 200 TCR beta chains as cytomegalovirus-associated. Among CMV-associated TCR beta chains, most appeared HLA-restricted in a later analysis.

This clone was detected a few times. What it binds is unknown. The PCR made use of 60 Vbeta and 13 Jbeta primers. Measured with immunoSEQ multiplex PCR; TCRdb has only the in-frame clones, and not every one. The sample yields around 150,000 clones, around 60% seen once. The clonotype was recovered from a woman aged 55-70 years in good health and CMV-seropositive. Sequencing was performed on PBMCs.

CDR3 DNA: TGTGCCAGCAGTGAACCAGGATTTGGAAACATTCAGTACTTC. Translating gives CASSEPGFGNIQYF. V is TRBV25-1 and J is TRBJ2-4; no clear D gene. CDR1 and CDR2 (germline): MGHDK, SYGVNS. Trimming cost V 2 bases and J 6 bases, with 11 bases left between them. This CDR3 contains 14 residues.